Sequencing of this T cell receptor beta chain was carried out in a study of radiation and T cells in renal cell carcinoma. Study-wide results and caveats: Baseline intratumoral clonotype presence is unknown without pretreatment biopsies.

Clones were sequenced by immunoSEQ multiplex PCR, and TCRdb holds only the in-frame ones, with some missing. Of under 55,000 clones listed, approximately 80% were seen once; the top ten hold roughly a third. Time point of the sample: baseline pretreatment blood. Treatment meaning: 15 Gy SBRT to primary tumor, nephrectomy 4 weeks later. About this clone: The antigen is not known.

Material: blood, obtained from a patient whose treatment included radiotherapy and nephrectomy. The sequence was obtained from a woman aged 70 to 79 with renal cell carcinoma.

Written as DNA, the CDR3 is TGTGCCAGCAGCCAAGCACAGTCGGTGTCCACTGAAGCTTTCTTT. Its translation: CASSQAQSVSTEAFF. The rearrangement uses TRBV4-2 and TRBJ1-1, with unresolved D. The V end was cut by 1 base, the J end by 4 bases, with 13 bases between. CDR1 LGHNA and CDR2 YNFKEQ come from the germline V gene. The CDR3 is 15 residues long.